One and the same sample provided the 30 T cell receptor beta chains below, sequenced in a study of shared clonotypes between healthy human individuals. Sequencing used immunoSEQ multiplex PCR; TCRdb keeps in-frame clones, though not all of them. The sample includes some 1 million clones, around four fifths of them seen just once. Sample: memory CD4+ T cells sorted from blood. Subset: CD45RA-negative fraction. The receptors were gathered from a man younger than 35 in good health.

A word on this clone: Other DNA sequences within the sample encode an identical CDR3. The chain uses TRBV30 and TRBJ1-5; possibly TRBD1 for D (5 bases). Germline CDR1 GTSNPN, CDR2 SVGIG (reference sequence). The ends were cut back, 3 bases at V and 4 bases at J, with 10 bases in the middle. The CDR3 sequence is 13 residues long. The chain's CDR3 is CAWSGTGNQPQHF. In DNA, the CDR3 is TGTGCCTGGAGCGGGACGGGGAATCAGCCCCAGCATTTT.

The chain recombines TRBV5-5 with TRBJ2-1, with D perhaps matching TRBD2 (6 bases). The length of the CDR3 is 14 residues. Per germline, CDR1 SGHKS and CDR2 YYEKEE (reference sequence). V dropped 3 bases and J dropped 8 bases, with 15 bases sitting between them. The CDR3 spells CASSSGLPRDEQFF. The CDR3 region has the DNA TGTGCCAGCAGCTCGGGACTGCCTCGGGATGAGCAGTTCTTC.

The chain carries TRBV29-1 and TRBJ2-2; D remains unclear. The germline V and J ends were trimmed by 4 bases and 4 bases, with 13 bases remaining between them. The CDR3 extends over 14 amino acids. Germline CDR1 and CDR2: SQVTM and ANQGSEA. The CDR3 region has the DNA TGCAGCGTTGGGCCGCCCGGGTTCACCGGGGAGCTGTTTTTT. Its protein is CSVGPPGFTGELFF.

The rearrangement joins TRBV28 to TRBJ2-7, with 10 bases aligning to TRBD2. The ends lost 0 bases at V and 4 bases at J; junction bases unmatched: 6. CDR1 is MDHEN and CDR2 is SYDVKM in the germline V gene. The CDR3 contains 16 residues. CDR3 residues: CASSLWSSGGSYEQYF. Here the CDR3 DNA reads TGTGCCAGCAGTTTATGGAGTAGCGGGGGGTCTTACGAGCAGTACTTC. The full variable domain, completed using reference TRBV28 and TRBJ2-7, is DVKVTQSSRYLVKRTGEKVFLECVQDMDHENMFWYRQDPGLGLRLIYFSYDVKMKEKGDIPEGYSVSREKKERFSLILESASTNQTSMYLCASSLWSSGGSYEQYFGPGTRLTVT.

This chain connects TRBV6-5 to TRBJ1-2; D is undetermined. The germline V gene encodes CDR1 MNHEY and CDR2 SVGAGI. Trimming cost V 5 bases and J 1 base, with 8 bases left between them. CDR3 length: 13 amino acids. The CDR3 DNA follows: TGTGCCAGCAGTCCCACCAGTAACTATGGCTACACCTTC. Residues: CASSPTSNYGYTF.

The V call is TRBV27, the J call TRBJ1-2; D might be TRBD1 (6 bases). In germline, CDR1 is MNHEY, CDR2 SMNVEV (reference sequence). The V end lost 8 bases, the J end lost 4 bases, and 17 bases lay between the germline ends. The CDR3 totals 14 residues. The CDR3 nucleotides read TGTGCCAGCTCCAGGGACACCTGGGGCTATGGCTACACCTTC. This gives the protein CASSRDTWGYGYTF.

The chain couples TRBV9 to TRBJ2-7; 11 nucleotides align to TRBD2. The CDR3 is 15 amino acids. From germline, CDR1 is SGDLS and CDR2 YYNGEE. Trimming took 4 bases from V and 4 from J; bases not matched to a gene: 7. The CDR3 is CASSPGGTSGYEQYF. In DNA form, the CDR3 reads TGTGCCAGCAGCCCCGGAGGGACTAGCGGATACGAGCAGTACTTC.

The rearrangement uses TRBV11-3 and TRBJ2-3; D gene ambiguous. From germline, CDR1 is SGHNT and CDR2 YENEEA. There are 13 residues in the CDR3. The V end was cut by 0 bases, the J end by 6 bases, with 7 bases between. CDR3 in DNA: TGTGCCAGCAGCTTAGATTGGGCCGATACGCAGTATTTT. It translates to CASSLDWADTQYF.

This sequence joins TRBV9 and TRBJ1-1, with D possibly being TRBD1 (5 bases). This CDR3 region has 16 residues. V was pared by 0 bases and J by 3 bases, with 15 bases between. CDR1 and CDR2 (germline): SGDLS, YYNGEE. The CDR3 sequence: CASSVAVKGVDTEAFF. The CDR3 region has the DNA TGTGCCAGCAGCGTAGCGGTTAAAGGGGTAGACACTGAAGCTTTCTTT.

The chain has TRBV10-3 and TRBJ2-1; 9 nucleotides line up with TRBD2. The germline gives CDR1 ENHRY, CDR2 SYGVKD. This CDR3 has 14 residues. The V and J ends lost 11 bases and 6 bases, in that order; junction bases with no gene match: 11. The CDR3 reads CASLAGKEVNEQFF. For the CDR3, the DNA is TGTGCCTCCCTAGCGGGGAAAGAGGTCAATGAGCAGTTCTTC.

This rearrangement joins TRBV2 to TRBJ2-5, with TRBD1 identical over 7 bases. The CDR3 is 15 residues long. With V trimmed by 2 bases and J by 4 bases, 7 bases remained unmatched. The germline CDR1 and CDR2 sequences are SNHLY and FYNNEI. CDR3 in amino acids: CASSESTGVRETQYF. The DNA of the CDR3 is TGTGCCAGCAGTGAAAGCACAGGGGTGAGAGAGACCCAGTACTTC.

This clone was counted a single time. The chain links TRBV7-9 to TRBJ2-7, with unresolved D. V lost 7 bases and J lost 2, with 21 bases in between. CDR1 and CDR2 from the germline V gene are SEHNR and FQNEAQ (reference sequence). This CDR3 has 16 residues. This CDR3 is CASTPREGLPPYEQYF. The CDR3 nucleotides read TGTGCCAGCACCCCTCGAGAAGGGCTTCCCCCCTACGAGCAGTACTTC.

The genes are TRBV5-1 and TRBJ1-1; D not certain. CDR1 is SGHRS, CDR2 YFSETQ, per germline. The CDR3 covers 14 residues. Trimming pared 0 bases from V and 1 base from J, leaving 7 bases between. The CDR3 sequence is CASSLEAANTEAFF. CDR3 coding DNA: TGCGCCAGCAGCTTGGAGGCAGCGAACACTGAAGCTTTCTTT.

The V and J genes are TRBV19 and TRBJ1-2; weak D call: TRBD1 (5 bases). The germline V and J ends were trimmed by 10 bases and 4 bases, with 19 bases remaining between them. The CDR3 loop spans 14 amino acids. Germline assignment: CDR1 LNHDA and CDR2 SQIVND (reference sequence). CDR3 sequence reads: CATRGEGQFYGYTF. In DNA form, the CDR3 reads TGTGCCACCCGGGGGGAGGGGCAGTTCTATGGCTACACCTTC.

J is TRBJ2-7 and V is TRBV7-9; TRBD2 aligns across 9 bases. The CDR3 spans 14 residues. Germline loops: CDR1 SEHNR, CDR2 FQNEAQ (reference sequence). Losses at the gene ends were 6 bases for V and 6 bases for J; bases not matched to a gene: 9. CDR3 loop: CASSPASGKVEQYF. As DNA, the CDR3 is TGTGCCAGCAGTCCGGCTAGCGGGAAAGTCGAGCAGTACTTC.

The rearrangement links TRBV6-1 to TRBJ1-5, with D possibly being TRBD1 (6 bases). Germline CDR1 MNHNS, CDR2 SASEGT. The CDR3 runs 15 residues. The ends were cut back, 7 bases at V and 4 bases at J, with 17 bases in the middle. Here the CDR3 reads CASTVGGVGNQPQHF. In DNA form, the CDR3 reads TGTGCCAGCACCGTAGGGGGGGTGGGAAATCAGCCCCAGCATTTT.

The chain recombines TRBV7-2 with TRBJ2-7; TRBD2 might be the D (6 bases). The germline V gene has CDR1 SGHTA and CDR2 FQGNSA. This CDR3 has 15 residues. The germline V and J ends were trimmed by 1 base and 6 bases, with 16 bases remaining between them. CDR3 residues: CASSLGREFSPEQYF. In nucleotides, the CDR3 is TGTGCCAGCAGCTTAGGTCGGGAGTTCTCCCCCGAGCAGTACTTC. The full variable domain, with the rest looked up from reference TRBV7-2 and TRBJ2-7, is GAGVSQSPSNKVTEKGKDVELRCDPISGHTALYWYRQSLGQGLEFLIYFQGNSAPDKSGLPSDRFSAERTGGSVSTLTIQRTQQEDSAVYLCASSLGREFSPEQYFGPGTRLTVT.

This clone was seen more than once but under ten times. The chain joins TRBV2 to TRBJ2-7, with 11 bases identical to TRBD2. With 4 bases clipped from V and 2 bases from J, the junction kept 1 base outside the gene matches. The CDR3 length is 14 residues. The V gene's germline CDR1 is SNHLY and CDR2 FYNNEI. CDR3 in amino acids: CASSGSGRAYEQYF. Written as DNA, the CDR3 is TGTGCCAGCAGTGGTAGCGGGAGGGCCTACGAGCAGTACTTC.

This clone turned up a few times. The rearrangement uses TRBV7-8 and TRBJ1-2; no definite D call. The CDR3 spans 16 residues. V lost 2 bases, J lost 1 base, and 14 bases lay in between. Germline V gene sequence: CDR1 SGHVS, CDR2 FQNEAQ. This CDR3 reads CASSLTRTDLNYGYTF. The CDR3 bases are TGTGCCAGCAGCTTAACCCGGACGGATCTTAACTATGGCTACACCTTC.

The chain carries TRBV9 and TRBJ1-2, with 7 bases identical to TRBD1. This CDR3 is 15 amino acids long. CDR1 and CDR2 from the germline V gene are SGDLS and YYNGEE. J lost 4 bases, V lost 0 bases, and 6 bases had no gene match. CDR3 nucleotides: TGTGCCAGCAGCGTAGGAGGGGGCGGAGGCTATGGCTACACCTTC. It codes for CASSVGGGGGYGYTF.

This clone was observed a handful of times. The V gene is TRBV14, the J gene TRBJ1-1; D is unresolved. Germline CDR1 is SGHDN and CDR2 is FVKESK. The CDR3 has 14 amino acids. The V and J ends lost 4 bases and 0 bases respectively, with 9 bases between them. CDR3 sequence reads: CASSRTTMNTEAFF. The CDR3 bases are TGTGCCAGCAGCCGAACTACTATGAACACTGAAGCTTTCTTT. Full variable domain (rest looked up from reference TRBV14 and TRBJ1-1): EAGVTQFPSHSVIEKGQTVTLRCDPISGHDNLYWYRRVMGKEIKFLLHFVKESKQDESGMPNNRFLAERTGGTYSTLKVQPAELEDSGVYFCASSRTTMNTEAFFGQGTRLTVV.

The V and J genes are TRBV14 and TRBJ2-5; 10 nucleotides match TRBD1. V shed 2 bases and J 5 bases; nucleotides not matched to a gene: 8. The CDR3 covers 16 residues. CDR1 is SGHDN and CDR2 is FVKESK in the germline V gene. Written as DNA, the CDR3 is TGTGCCAGCAGCCAAATGACAGGGGGCGTTTGGGAGACCCAGTACTTC. Translating gives CASSQMTGGVWETQYF.

On this clone itself: This specimen includes other DNA sequences encoding the same CDR3. The chain uses TRBV10-3 and TRBJ1-1; 7 positions match TRBD1. Germline assignment: CDR1 ENHRY and CDR2 SYGVKD. CDR3 length: 14 residues. J was trimmed by 2 bases and V by 4 bases; bases with no gene match: 4. The CDR3: CAISGQGGNTEAFF. The CDR3 DNA sequence: TGTGCCATCAGTGGACAGGGAGGCAACACTGAAGCTTTCTTT.

This clone was observed a few times. The V and J genes are TRBV5-1 and TRBJ2-5, with D perhaps TRBD1 or TRBD2 (5 bases each). The V gene's germline CDR1 is SGHRS and CDR2 YFSETQ. CDR3 length equals 13 residues. Trimming pared 4 bases from V and 2 bases from J, leaving 9 bases between. The CDR3 sequence is CASSEGWQETQYF. The CDR3 nucleotides read TGCGCCAGCAGCGAGGGGTGGCAAGAGACCCAGTACTTC.

The chain combines TRBV5-1 with TRBJ1-3; 11 bases are a match to TRBD1. The J segment lost 2 bases and the V segment lost 1 base, leaving 5 bases of the junction unmatched. Germline V lookup: CDR1 SGHRS, CDR2 YFSETQ. There are 17 residues in the CDR3. The CDR3 DNA is TGCGCCAGCAGCTTGTTCTTGGACAGGGGGCCTGGAAACACCATATATTTT. This gives the protein CASSLFLDRGPGNTIYF.

The chain is built from TRBV5-1 and TRBJ2-2; 13 bases are shared with TRBD2. Per germline, CDR1 SGHRS and CDR2 YFSETQ. CDR3 length equals 18 residues. The J segment lost 0 bases and the V segment lost 4 bases, leaving 6 bases of the junction unmatched. CDR3 amino acids: CASSPGLAGATNTGELFF. The CDR3 nucleotides read TGCGCCAGCAGCCCCGGACTAGCGGGGGCGACGAACACCGGGGAGCTGTTTTTT.

This chain connects TRBV9 to TRBJ1-2; D perhaps matches TRBD1 (6 bases). The germline V gene has CDR1 SGDLS and CDR2 YYNGEE. Trimming took off 0 bases at V and 4 bases at J, with 10 bases between the two ends. CDR3 size: 14 residues. The CDR3 loop is CASSVEQGLYGYTF. The DNA for the CDR3 is TGTGCCAGCAGCGTAGAACAGGGCCTCTATGGCTACACCTTC.

The V gene is TRBV7-8, the J gene TRBJ1-1; 8 bases map to TRBD1. Germline assignment: CDR1 SGHVS and CDR2 FQNEAQ. Unmatched junction bases numbered 7, after V lost 2 bases and J lost 2 bases. This CDR3 comprises 16 residues. The CDR3 DNA reads as TGTGCCAGCAGCTTACTTTCGGACAGGGTCAACACTGAAGCTTTCTTT. This sequence encodes CASSLLSDRVNTEAFF.

This rearrangement joins TRBV19 to TRBJ1-6; unclear D gene. Germline CDR1 is LNHDA and CDR2 is SQIVND (reference sequence). CDR3 length equals 16 residues. The germline V and J ends were trimmed by 2 bases and 10 bases, with 18 bases remaining between them. CDR3 sequence: CASSITWKLRPSPLHF. The CDR3 region has the DNA TGTGCCAGTAGTATAACCTGGAAGTTGCGGCCGTCACCCCTCCACTTT.

This clone was observed a handful of times. The rearrangement joins TRBV7-9 to TRBJ2-2; D not resolved. Germline-derived CDR1 and CDR2 are SEHNR and FQNEAQ (reference sequence). The CDR3 is made up of 12 amino acids. V was trimmed by 5 bases and J by 8 bases, leaving 9 bases between them. The CDR3 reads CASSPYEGELFF. CDR3 sequence (DNA): TGTGCCAGCAGCCCTTATGAGGGGGAGCTGTTTTTT.